The clone carrying this T cell receptor (beta chain) was counted many times. What it binds is unknown. This CDR3 is built from 15 residues. V trimming: 7 bases; J trimming: 7 bases; junction bases outside the gene matches: 14. The data belong to a study of T cells after yellow fever vaccination. Study-wide results and limits: Post-booster samples contained most primary-vaccination clones (approximately 95% CD4, roughly 88% CD8). Although the secondary response was weaker, it peaked faster, at day 5 versus 15.

5'RACE template switching generated TCR cDNA, adding a universal primer site and UMIs. TCRdb passed the 5' RACE reads through MiXCR, listing each CDR3 protein once. The sample holds 160,000 or so distinct CDR3 sequences; 6% to 7.5% are singletons and the top ten take approximately 2.5%. The sequences come from CD4+ T cells sorted from PBMCs, collected around 5 days after the first yellow fever vaccination. The genes are TRBV12-3 or TRBV12-4 and TRBJ1-1, with 8 positions matching TRBD1. The receptor comes from a young man who received the YFV17D yellow fever vaccine. This CDR3 is CASTRPGQGENEAFF. The CDR3 DNA reads TGTGCCAGCACCAGGCCCGGACAGGGTGAAAATGAAGCTTTCTTT.